These 7 T cell receptor beta chains originate from one sample sequenced in a study of T cell repertoires in cytomegalovirus infection. TCRdb re-called the reads through MiXCR, storing one row per CDR3 protein. The sample shows about 680,000 distinct CDR3 sequences, roughly a quarter of them seen only once. Sequenced sample: CD8+ T cells from PBMCs. All receptors derive from a human donor in good health (CMV status not recorded). Some clones in this sample may be carry-over from other donors' samples.

The rearrangement joins TRBV6-5 to TRBJ1-1, with D unclear. The germline CDR1 and CDR2 sequences are MNHEY and SVGAGI. This CDR3 has 16 residues. Trimming cost V 6 bases and J 4 bases, with 21 bases left between them. The CDR3 DNA sequence: TGTGCCAGCAGCCTTACCTCCAATAACGTTGGCACTGAAGCTTTCTTT. Translated: CASSLTSNNVGTEAFF.

There are many counts of this clonotype. The CDR3 DNA sequence: TGTGCCAGCAGTGACCTCTACGAGCAGTACTTC. It is translated as CASSDLYEQYF. V is TRBV25-1 and J is TRBJ2-7; D not certain. Germline CDR1 is MGHDK and CDR2 is SYGVNS. The CDR3 runs 11 residues. Between the trimmed V and J ends, which lost 3 bases and 3 bases, there was a span of 3 bases.

This clonotype has a handful of counts. The chain uses TRBV14 and TRBJ1-4; a possible D gene is TRBD1 (6 bases). With 4 bases removed from V and 5 bases from J, the gap between germline ends came to 14 bases. The CDR3 extends over 15 amino acids. CDR1 is SGHDN, CDR2 FVKESK, per germline. DNA of the CDR3: TGTGCCAGCAGCCCCCAGGACAGAAGAAATGAAAAACTGTTTTTT. Translation gives CASSPQDRRNEKLFF.

CDR3: CASSYRGPGETQYF. The CDR3 DNA is TGTGCCAGCAGTTACCGGGGACCCGGAGAGACCCAGTACTTC. J is TRBJ2-5 and V is TRBV6-6; tentatively, D is TRBD1 or TRBD2 (5 bases each). Germline values: CDR1 MNHNY, CDR2 SVGAGI (reference sequence). V lost 2 bases and J 4 bases, leaving 11 bases between the germline ends. This CDR3 is 14 amino acids long.

In its sample, this clonotype was seen a few times. The chain employs TRBV7-6 and TRBJ1-1, with D tentatively TRBD1 (6 bases). Germline V gene sequence: CDR1 SGHVS, CDR2 FNYEAQ. This CDR3 has 14 amino acids. The germline V and J ends were trimmed by 4 bases and 4 bases, with 13 bases remaining between them. CDR3 sequence: CASSSQGRSTEAFF. In DNA, the CDR3 is TGTGCCAGCAGCTCTCAGGGGAGAAGCACTGAAGCTTTCTTT.

The chain employs TRBV20-1 and TRBJ1-2, with TRBD1 matching 8 bases. There are 14 residues in the CDR3. Per germline, CDR1 DFQATT and CDR2 SNEGSKA (reference sequence). V shed 6 bases and J 8 bases; nucleotides not matched to a gene: 14. CDR3: CSAADPRGQRGYTF. CDR3 nucleotides: TGCAGTGCAGCGGACCCCAGGGGGCAAAGGGGCTACACCTTC.

Of note for this clonotype: A read error may be the cause here, since a much bigger clone is one base away. The rearrangement links TRBV5-6 to TRBJ2-3, with a weak D call TRBD1 (6 bases). From germline, CDR1 is SGHDT and CDR2 YYEEEE. Trimming took 1 base from V and 1 from J, leaving 13 bases between them. The CDR3 is made up of 16 amino acids. The CDR3 loop is CASSLLGTRGTDTQYF. DNA for the CDR3: TGTGCCAGCAGCTTGTTGGGGACAAGGGGCACAGATACGCAGTATTTT.